This T cell receptor beta chain was identified in a study of shared clonotypes between healthy human individuals. Study summary: Per donor, three plates held CD4 naive cells, three held CD4 memory, two held CD8 naive and one held CD8 memory.

Sequencing used immunoSEQ multiplex PCR; TCRdb keeps in-frame clones, though not all of them. Seen here are about 1.9 million clones, around 93% observed once, and the top ten hold around 1.7%. This CDR3 contains 17 residues. Trimming at V came to 3 bases and at J to 3 bases, leaving 10 bases not matched to a gene. Germline CDR1 is MGHRA and CDR2 is YSYEKL. Terminally differentiated effector memory CD45RA+ cells were left out of the naive CD8 fraction, which was CD45RO-negative and positively selected for CCR7. This chain connects TRBV4-1 to TRBJ2-1, with 8 positions matching TRBD2. This receptor was taken from a man aged 18 to 30 in good health. Some clones in this sample may be carry-over from other donors' samples. The specimen was naive CD8+ T cells from PBMCs. CDR3 sequence: CASSQGGPGTSYNEQFF. CDR3 sequence (DNA): TGCGCCAGCAGCCAGGGCGGACCCGGGACTAGCTACAATGAGCAGTTCTTC.